These 28 T cell receptor beta chains originate from one sample sequenced in a study of early stage breast cancer tumors. Clones were sequenced by immunoSEQ multiplex PCR, and TCRdb holds only the in-frame ones, with some missing. The sample holds under 45,000 clones, roughly 69% seen once. The sample consisted of blood. The receptors here all came from a person aged 45 to 59 with breast cancer.

This chain links TRBV9 with TRBJ2-7; the match to TRBD2 covers 9 bases. This CDR3 spans 14 amino acids. Per germline, CDR1 SGDLS and CDR2 YYNGEE. V lost 0 bases, J lost 4 bases, and 2 bases stayed unmatched. This chain's CDR3 is CASSVGSGSYEQYF. The CDR3 bases are TGTGCCAGCAGCGTAGGTAGCGGGAGTTACGAGCAGTACTTC.

This rearrangement joins TRBV9 to TRBJ1-3; tentative D call: TRBD1 (5 bases). This CDR3 is built from 16 residues. The V end was cut by 4 bases, the J end by 4 bases, with 18 bases between. Germline V gene lookup returns CDR1 SGDLS and CDR2 YYNGEE. The CDR3, as DNA: TGTGCCAGCAGCCCCCGGGACTGGGGGACGGGAAACACCATATATTTT. Amino acids: CASSPRDWGTGNTIYF.

Remarks on this clone: Germline is not matched at one junction end, which may reflect a read error. The genes are TRBV28 and TRBJ1-5, with D hard to call. Germline CDR1 is MDHEN and CDR2 is SYDVKM. The CDR3 is 12 residues long. The DNA of the CDR3 is TGTGCCAACAGTTTAAACTATCAGCCCCAGCATTTT. It translates to CANSLNYQPQHF.

This chain uses TRBV2 with TRBJ1-1; D is unclear. V lost 0 bases and J 11 bases, leaving 13 bases between the germline ends. This CDR3 region has 13 residues. Germline-derived CDR1 and CDR2 are SNHLY and FYNNEI. CDR3 region: CASSEAQQVQAFF. CDR3 nucleotides: TGTGCCAGCAGTGAAGCGCAGCAGGTGCAGGCTTTCTTT.

V is TRBV10-3 and J is TRBJ2-3; 16 bases are shared with TRBD2. CDR3 length: 18 residues. In germline, CDR1 is ENHRY, CDR2 SYGVKD. J was trimmed by 4 bases and V by 2 bases; bases with no gene match: 6. The CDR3, as DNA: TGTGCCATCAGTGAGCCCATGGGACTAGCGGGAGGGGCAGATACGCAGTATTTT. It is translated as CAISEPMGLAGGADTQYF.

V and J are TRBV29-1 and TRBJ2-1, with 12 bases fitting TRBD2. The CDR3 totals 18 residues. The ends lost 3 bases at V and 5 bases at J; junction bases unmatched: 14. In germline, CDR1 is SQVTM, CDR2 ANQGSEA. The CDR3 loop reads CSVDDRRTSGVRDNEQFF. The CDR3, as DNA: TGCAGCGTTGATGACCGTAGGACTAGCGGGGTTAGGGACAATGAGCAGTTCTTC.

Remarks on this clone: A junction end diverges from the germline sequence, so it may reflect a read error. The genes are TRBV7-7 and TRBJ2-1; D call uncertain. CDR3 length: 13 residues. Germline assignment: CDR1 SSHAT and CDR2 FNYEAQ (reference sequence). This CDR3 is CASSLGEAGEQFF. The CDR3, as DNA: TGTGCTAGCAGCTTGGGTGAGGCCGGTGAGCAGTTCTTC.

The chain links TRBV5-4 to TRBJ1-2; TRBD1 might be the D (5 bases). The length of the CDR3 is 14 residues. Trimming took 1 base from V and 4 from J, leaving 11 bases between them. Germline V gene sequence: CDR1 SGHNT, CDR2 YYREEE (reference sequence). The CDR3 here is CASSLRGGGYGYTF. The DNA for the CDR3 is TGTGCCAGCAGCTTGAGGGGCGGGGGCTATGGCTACACCTTC.

This clone was seen only a few times. V gene TRBV5-1 combines with J gene TRBJ2-1; a possible D gene is TRBD1 (5 bases). The V gene lost 1 base and the J gene lost 8 bases, with 13 bases spanning the gap. This CDR3 has 14 amino acids. CDR1 is SGHRS, CDR2 YFSETQ, per germline. CDR3 sequence reads: CASSLLAIRDEQFF. The CDR3, as DNA: TGCGCCAGCAGCTTGTTAGCCATCAGGGATGAGCAGTTCTTC.

Note on this clone: A read error may account for a junction end that differs from germline. This chain connects TRBV7-7 to TRBJ2-5, with 7 bases that match TRBD1. The CDR3 runs 13 residues. CDR1 and CDR2 (germline): SSHAT, FNYEAQ (reference sequence). DNA of the CDR3: TGTGCTAGCAGCTTAAACAGGGGAGAGACCCAGTACTTC. This gives the protein CASSLNRGETQYF.

This chain connects TRBV12-2 to TRBJ2-7; the table's D call, TRBD2, has no DNA check behind it. TRBV12-2 is listed as a pseudogene. The CDR3 covers 13 residues. The CDR3 is CASRCTDSYEQYF. In DNA form, the CDR3 reads TGTGCAAGTCGCTGTACTGACTCCTACGAGCAGTACTTC.

In its sample, this clone was seen a few times. The CDR3 reads CASSSLGTGMNTGELFF. DNA of the CDR3: TGTGCCAGCAGCTCGCTCGGGACAGGGATGAACACCGGGGAGCTGTTTTTT. This chain uses TRBV7-9 with TRBJ2-2; 9 positions agree with TRBD1. The V gene's germline CDR1 is SEHNR and CDR2 FQNEAQ (reference sequence). The CDR3 has 17 residues. With V trimmed by 4 bases and J by 1 base, 7 bases remained unmatched.

The gene calls are TRBV14 and TRBJ1-4, with TRBD1 matching over 8 bases. This CDR3 has 17 amino acids. Unmatched junction bases numbered 14, after V lost 3 bases and J lost 8 bases. Germline CDR1 SGHDN, CDR2 FVKESK. The chain's CDR3 is CASSQLRTGRKEEKLFF. The CDR3 DNA follows: TGTGCCAGCAGCCAGCTCCGGACAGGGCGTAAGGAAGAAAAACTGTTTTTT.

This chain joins TRBV6-5 and TRBJ1-1, with a weak D call TRBD1 (5 bases). CDR1 and CDR2 (germline): MNHEY, SVGAGI. Deletions cut 4 bases from V and 5 bases from J, with 14 bases between. This CDR3 spans 14 amino acids. CDR3 protein: CASSSGGSRTEAFF. The CDR3 nucleotides read TGTGCCAGCAGTTCCGGGGGTAGTCGAACTGAAGCTTTCTTT.

In the case of this clone: At one boundary the junction diverges from the germline segment, which might be a read error. CDR3 nucleotide sequence: TGCGCCAGCAGCCAAGAGTCGGCTAGCGGGGGAAGTAACTTC. As protein: CASSQESASGGSNF. The gene calls are TRBV4-3 and TRBJ2-5; 10 bases line up with TRBD2. Germline CDR1 is LGHNA and CDR2 is YSLEER. The CDR3 totals 14 residues.

The chain employs TRBV5-6 and TRBJ1-2; D is undetermined. The CDR3 consists of 13 residues. Trimming removed 4 bases at V and 6 bases at J, with 13 bases between. Germline loops: CDR1 SGHDT, CDR2 YYEEEE. CDR3 residues: CASSPPGVDGYTF. For the CDR3, the DNA is TGTGCCAGCAGCCCACCCGGGGTCGATGGCTACACCTTC.

The CDR3 spells CSVGLAVSSYEQYF. The DNA of the CDR3 is TGCAGCGTTGGACTAGCCGTGAGCTCCTACGAGCAGTACTTC. The rearrangement uses TRBV29-1 and TRBJ2-7; 7 bases fit TRBD2. J was trimmed by 0 bases and V by 4 bases; bases with no gene match: 6. This CDR3 region has 14 residues. The germline V gene encodes CDR1 SQVTM and CDR2 ANQGSEA.

V is TRBV19 and J is TRBJ2-5; 9 bases are shared with TRBD1. This CDR3 has 14 residues. After removal of 4 bases from V and 2 bases from J, the junction contained 2 bases not matched to a gene. From germline, CDR1 is LNHDA and CDR2 SQIVND (reference sequence). DNA of the CDR3: TGTGCCAGTAGTACTGACAGGGGGCAAGAGACCCAGTACTTC. This translates into CASSTDRGQETQYF.

This sequence joins TRBV11-3 and TRBJ2-1; 7 nucleotides align to TRBD1. The V gene's germline CDR1 is SGHNT and CDR2 YENEEA. The CDR3 is 15 residues long. Trimming removed 7 bases from V and 0 bases from J; junction bases left unmatched: 6. CDR3 DNA: TGTGCCAGCAACTTGAGGGACAGCTCCTACAATGAGCAGTTCTTC. Residues: CASNLRDSSYNEQFF.

The CDR3 spells CSVRDRGYEQYF. In DNA, the CDR3 is TGCAGCGTTCGGGACAGGGGATACGAGCAGTACTTC. V is TRBV29-1 and J is TRBJ2-7, with 10 positions matching TRBD1. There are 12 residues in the CDR3. Germline CDR1 SQVTM, CDR2 ANQGSEA. With 5 bases clipped from V and 4 bases from J, the junction kept 2 bases outside the gene matches.

This sequence joins TRBV5-4 and TRBJ1-2; D may be TRBD1 (6 bases). Trimming cost V 5 bases and J 8 bases, with 19 bases left between them. This CDR3 comprises 14 residues. Per the germline V gene, CDR1 is SGHNT and CDR2 is YYREEE (reference sequence). This CDR3 reads CASSLPSGAMGYTF. CDR3 DNA sequence: TGTGCCAGCAGTTTACCCTCAGGGGCGATGGGCTACACCTTC.

The chain carries TRBV6-4 and TRBJ2-6, with unresolved D. Per germline, CDR1 MRHNA and CDR2 SNTAGT. Trimming removed 5 bases from V and 4 bases from J, with 12 bases in between. The CDR3 sequence is 15 residues long. CDR3 DNA: TGTGCCAGCAGTAAAGACCGAGGAGGGGCCAACGTCCTGACTTTC. It codes for CASSKDRGGANVLTF.

This sequence joins TRBV19 and TRBJ1-2; D gene ambiguous. Trimming pared 2 bases from V and 2 bases from J, leaving 12 bases between. CDR1 is LNHDA, CDR2 SQIVND, per germline (reference sequence). The CDR3 runs 15 residues. CDR3 in DNA: TGTGCCAGTAGTATAAAGTCAGGTTACAACTATGGCTACACCTTC. Protein product: CASSIKSGYNYGYTF.

V gene TRBV28 combines with J gene TRBJ1-5; 9 nucleotides agree with TRBD1. Germline-derived CDR1 and CDR2 are MDHEN and SYDVKM. CDR3 length equals 14 residues. J was trimmed by 5 bases and V by 7 bases; bases with no gene match: 6. CDR3 bases: TGTGCCAGCACGCCACAGGGGGCTTATCAGCCCCAGCATTTT. It codes for CASTPQGAYQPQHF.

In its sample, this clone was seen once. The chain recombines TRBV6-5 with TRBJ1-1, with 8 bases matching TRBD1. The germline V gene encodes CDR1 MNHEY and CDR2 SVGAGI. CDR3 length: 13 residues. With 5 bases clipped from V and 1 base from J, the junction kept 0 bases outside the gene matches. CDR3 sequence reads: CASSTGGNTEAFF. DNA of the CDR3: TGTGCCAGCAGTACAGGGGGGAACACTGAAGCTTTCTTT.

The chain carries TRBV19 and TRBJ2-3; D possibly corresponds to TRBD2 (6 bases). Germline-derived CDR1 and CDR2 are LNHDA and SQIVND (reference sequence). V shed 3 bases and J shed 5 bases, with 9 bases lying between them. The CDR3 is 13 amino acids. The CDR3 region is CASSMGGGDTQYF. CDR3 bases: TGTGCCAGTAGTATGGGGGGTGGAGATACGCAGTATTTT. Complete variable domain (other parts from reference TRBV19 and TRBJ2-3): DGGITQSPKYLFRKEGQNVTLSCEQNLNHDAMYWYRQDPGQGLRLIYYSQIVNDFQKGDIAEGYSVSREKKESFPLTVTSAQKNPTAFYLCASSMGGGDTQYFGPGTRLTVL.

The V and J genes are TRBV7-6 and TRBJ2-3, with TRBD1 identical over 11 bases. Germline values: CDR1 SGHVS, CDR2 FNYEAQ. The CDR3 spans 17 residues. Germline trimming cut 6 bases from V and 2 bases from J; bases unmatched to any gene: 10. CDR3 loop: CASSLEGQGGPTDTQYF. CDR3 sequence (DNA): TGTGCCAGCAGTCTAGAGGGACAGGGGGGTCCCACAGATACGCAGTATTTT.

By frequency in the sample, this clone is medium-sized. The CDR3 region is CSGQVGHYGYTF. The CDR3 region has the DNA TGCAGCGGACAGGTTGGGCACTATGGCTACACCTTC. The chain carries TRBV29-1 and TRBJ1-2, with a tentative D call TRBD1 (6 bases). This CDR3 has 12 amino acids. V was clipped by 7 bases and J by 3 bases, with 12 bases between them. Germline values: CDR1 SQVTM, CDR2 ANQGSEA.